Each of the 8 T cell receptor beta chains below was sequenced from the same sample in a study of blood T cell repertoires in COVID-19. This table comes from immunoSEQ multiplex PCR, and its TCRdb copy is limited to in-frame clones, with some not included. Here the sample spans 150,000 to 200,000 clones, 85% to 95% being singletons. Sequenced material: peripheral blood. Receptors were obtained from a woman aged 60-70 years with COVID-19, enrolled during active disease.

This chain uses TRBV25-1 with TRBJ1-1; 9 nucleotides match TRBD1. The CDR3 is made up of 17 amino acids. In germline, CDR1 is MGHDK, CDR2 SYGVNS. Trimming removed 6 bases from V and 4 bases from J; junction bases left unmatched: 15. CDR3 sequence: CASSPGQGFFSGTEAFF. CDR3 DNA: TGTGCCAGCAGCCCGGGACAGGGCTTCTTCTCGGGCACTGAAGCTTTCTTT.

This clone was seen only a few times. The chain recombines TRBV5-6 with TRBJ1-4; D uncertain. There are 12 residues in the CDR3. The germline V gene has CDR1 SGHDT and CDR2 YYEEEE. Trimming cost V 4 bases and J 8 bases, with 9 bases left between them. The CDR3 sequence is CASSRPGEKLFF. In DNA, the CDR3 is TGTGCCAGCAGCCGTCCGGGGGAAAAACTGTTTTTT.

This chain links TRBV18 with TRBJ2-5; 9 bases map to TRBD2. Unmatched junction bases numbered 4, after V lost 0 bases and J lost 2 bases. This CDR3 is built from 16 residues. Germline CDR1 is KGHSH and CDR2 is LQKENI. CDR3 sequence (DNA): TGTGCCAGCTCACCACCCCGGCTAGCGGGGCAAGAGACCCAGTACTTC. It translates to CASSPPRLAGQETQYF.

This chain joins TRBV5-4 and TRBJ2-4, with TRBD2 matching over 8 bases. Germline V gene sequence: CDR1 SGHNT, CDR2 YYREEE (reference sequence). The V gene end was trimmed by 3 bases and the J gene end by 1 base; junction bases not matched to a gene: 3. CDR3 length: 15 amino acids. CDR3 coding DNA: TGTGCCAGCAGCTCCGGGGGGGCGGCCAAAAACATTCAGTACTTC. Protein: CASSSGGAAKNIQYF.

The chain employs TRBV29-1 and TRBJ1-1; weak D call: TRBD1 (6 bases). CDR1 is SQVTM and CDR2 is ANQGSEA in the germline V gene. The CDR3 is 13 residues long. Between the trimmed V and J ends, which lost 3 bases and 4 bases, there was a span of 12 bases. In DNA form, the CDR3 reads TGCAGCGTTGAGTTGGGGGCGCGCACTGAAGCTTTCTTT. This encodes CSVELGARTEAFF.

V is TRBV5-1 and J is TRBJ1-3; D uncertain. This CDR3 region has 14 residues. Trimming took off 4 bases at V and 1 base at J, with 9 bases between the two ends. Per the germline V gene, CDR1 is SGHRS and CDR2 is YFSETQ. CDR3 protein: CASSGGTSGNTIYF. CDR3 DNA: TGCGCCAGCAGCGGCGGCACTTCTGGAAACACCATATATTTT.

V and J are TRBV5-1 and TRBJ1-2, with D perhaps TRBD1 (5 bases). V lost 4 bases, J lost 12 bases, and 16 bases lay in between. This CDR3 has 12 amino acids. Germline V gene lookup returns CDR1 SGHRS and CDR2 YFSETQ. The CDR3 sequence is CASSPTGFEDTF. CDR3 nucleotides: TGCGCCAGCAGCCCAACAGGTTTTGAGGACACCTTC. The full variable domain, in which reference TRBV5-1 and TRBJ1-2 provide the parts outside the CDR3, is KAGVTQTPRYLIKTRGQQVTLSCSPISGHRSVSWYQQTPGQGLQFLFEYFSETQRNKGNFPGRFSGRQFSNSRSEMNVSTLELGDSALYLCASSPTGFEDTFGSGTRLTVV.

This chain links TRBV19 with TRBJ2-7, with 11 bases fitting TRBD2. Germline CDR1 reads LNHDA; CDR2 reads SQIVND (reference sequence). The J segment lost 3 bases and the V segment lost 9 bases, leaving 1 base of the junction unmatched. This CDR3 contains 12 residues. The CDR3 spells CASGTSGYEQYF. CDR3 sequence (DNA): TGTGCCAGCGGGACTAGCGGCTACGAGCAGTACTTC.